This entry describes one T cell receptor beta chain. Its antigen has not been determined. No much larger clone exists at a distance of one base, and base qualities are not known. Whole blood was collected in K2EDTA tubes by collaborating institutions according to the institutions' own protocols. For TCRbeta analysis, collaborators shipped samples as frozen whole blood, isolated PBMCs, or DNA extracted from either of those sample types. The sample is drawn from a study of blood T cell repertoires in COVID-19 (dated by TCRdb to about 2020). In the study overall: Samples from collaborators originated in the United States, Italy and Spain and spanned both the acute and convalescent phases of COVID-19. The prospective study material was composed of cDNA or gDNA derived from T cells, B-cell-depleted T cells, or PBMCs. The samples were drawn from two sources: the first 160 participants of the ongoing ImmuneRACE study, and 1,254 subjects contributed by 6 global collaborators. A de-identified subject ID, COVID-19 status, age in years and sex were almost always included in the sample metadata. HLA class I and class II types, where available, came from metadata supplied by the sample provider rather than from assay-based typing. The repertoires were released in a freely available public database meant as a resource for research on the immune response to SARS-CoV-2. Deeply sampled blood TCRbeta repertoires from subjects exposed to, actively infected with, or recovered from COVID-19 were included in the dataset.

The immunoSEQ Assay, a bias-controlled multiplex PCR, was used to amplify TCRbeta CDR3 regions from genomic DNA. The authors processed their data as follows. The number of nucleated cells in each sample was estimated by amplification of reference gene primers within the assay. Sequence reads were collapsed and filtered to measure the absolute abundance of every unique TCRbeta CDR3 rearrangement. Productive Simpson clonality was computed per sample as the square root of Simpson's diversity index over productive rearrangements. TCRdb holds this immuneACCESS table with in-frame rearrangements only. Some clones are missing; in checked studies, unresolved V genes explain under half, and the rest has no known cause. Clone size and V and J calls were adopted from that table, with D and trimming inferred from the DNA. In this sample the table shows about 330,000 clones, roughly 86% of which occur a single time. Of the sample, 1.6% is held by the ten largest clones.

Points the paper makes about the study in general: The amount of clinical and demographic metadata varied by source and participant and was provided uncurated.

This TCR derives from a woman between 50 and 59 years old with acute or convalescent COVID-19. Specimen: peripheral blood.

Here is the DNA: TGTGCCAGTATGGCGGGAGGTTCCTACAATGAGCAGTTCTTC. Translated, this gives CASMAGGSYNEQFF. In this chain, TRBV19 is recombined with TRBJ2-1; 8 bases in the junction line up with TRBD2. As encoded in the germline V gene (reference sequence), CDR1 is LNHDA while CDR2 is SQIVND. V is cut back by 7 bases and J by 1 base, with 3 bases in the junction unmatched. From the cysteine up to the phenylalanine, the CDR3 has a length of 14 residues. Only the CDR3 DNA is retained, 42 bases long and in frame from the first base.